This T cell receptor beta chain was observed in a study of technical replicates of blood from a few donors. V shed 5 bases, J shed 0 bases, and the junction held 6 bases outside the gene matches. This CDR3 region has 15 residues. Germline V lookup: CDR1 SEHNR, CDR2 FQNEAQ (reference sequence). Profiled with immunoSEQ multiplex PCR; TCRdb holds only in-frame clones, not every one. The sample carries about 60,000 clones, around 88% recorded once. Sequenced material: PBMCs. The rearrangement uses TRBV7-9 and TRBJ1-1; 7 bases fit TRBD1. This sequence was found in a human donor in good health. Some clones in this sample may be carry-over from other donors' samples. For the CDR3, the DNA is TGTGCCAGCAGCGATGGGACAGCTTTGAACACTGAAGCTTTCTTT. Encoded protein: CASSDGTALNTEAFF.